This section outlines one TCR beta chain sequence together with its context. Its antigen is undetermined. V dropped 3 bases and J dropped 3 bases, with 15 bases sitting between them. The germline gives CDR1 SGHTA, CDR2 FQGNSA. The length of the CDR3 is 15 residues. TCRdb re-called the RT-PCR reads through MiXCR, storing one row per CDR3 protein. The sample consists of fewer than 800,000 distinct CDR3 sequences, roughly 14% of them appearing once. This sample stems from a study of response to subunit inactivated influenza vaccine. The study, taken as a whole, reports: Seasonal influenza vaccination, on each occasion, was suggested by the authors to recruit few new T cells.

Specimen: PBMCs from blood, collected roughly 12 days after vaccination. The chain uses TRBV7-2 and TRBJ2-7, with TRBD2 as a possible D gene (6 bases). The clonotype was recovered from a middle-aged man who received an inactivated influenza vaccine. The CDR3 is CASSLGDGGIYEQYF. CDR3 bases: TGTGCCAGCAGCTTGGGGGACGGGGGAATCTACGAGCAGTACTTC.